This T cell receptor (beta chain) emerged from a study of shared clonotypes between healthy human individuals. In the study overall: The composition of the donors was a couple of women and a few men aged 18 to 49. Three CD4 naive, three CD4 memory, two CD8 naive and one CD8 memory plate were used per donor. Study-level results: It was the non-shared clonotypes that had lower generation probabilities than clonotypes shared by all four donors.

This clone was counted once. Its target is unknown. Germline values: CDR1 LNHDA, CDR2 SQIVND (reference sequence). With 1 base removed from V and 5 bases from J, the gap between germline ends came to 11 bases. The CDR3 extends over 14 amino acids. The study drew all its donors from Caucasian adults living in Nashville, Tennessee. TCRdb keeps only in-frame clones here, not all; method: immunoSEQ multiplex PCR. The sample contains 2 million or so clones, 85% to 95% of which appear only once. The chain recombines TRBV19 with TRBJ2-5; D call uncertain. Sequencing input: naive CD4+ T cells sorted from blood. Regarding subset: CD45RA+ positively selected. This sequence was found in a man aged 18 to 35 in good health. CDR3 loop: CASSIVGNAETQYF. The CDR3 region has the DNA TGTGCCAGTAGTATAGTGGGAAATGCGGAGACCCAGTACTTC.